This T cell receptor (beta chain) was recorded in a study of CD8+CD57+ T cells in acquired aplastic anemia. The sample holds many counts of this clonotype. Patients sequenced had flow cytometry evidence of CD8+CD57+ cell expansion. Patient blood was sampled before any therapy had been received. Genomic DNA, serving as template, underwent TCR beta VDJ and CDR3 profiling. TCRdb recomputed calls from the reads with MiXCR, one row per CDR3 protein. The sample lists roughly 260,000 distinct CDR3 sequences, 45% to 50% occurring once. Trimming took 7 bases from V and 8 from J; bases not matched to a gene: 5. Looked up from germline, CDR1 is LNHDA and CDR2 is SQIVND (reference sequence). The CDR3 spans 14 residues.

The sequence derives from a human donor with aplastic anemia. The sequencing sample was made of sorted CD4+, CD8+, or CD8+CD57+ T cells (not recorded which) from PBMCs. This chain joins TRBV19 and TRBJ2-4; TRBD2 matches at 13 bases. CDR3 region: CASKTSGRFDIQYF. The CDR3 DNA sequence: TGTGCCAGTAAGACTAGCGGGAGGTTTGACATTCAGTACTTC.